This T cell receptor beta chain derives from a study of CD8 T cells in Susac syndrome. Germline-derived CDR1 and CDR2 are SQVTM and ANQGSEA. The length of the CDR3 is 14 residues. V dropped 3 bases and J dropped 0 bases, with 9 bases sitting between them. Reverse transcription of roughly 0.5 to 1 ug RNA was carried out with random hexamers. Each CDR3 protein gets one entry after TCRdb re-called the immunoSEQ multiplex PCR reads with MiXCR. The sample includes nearly 200,000 distinct CDR3 sequences, about 95% of them seen just once. This chain links TRBV29-1 with TRBJ2-1; D is uncertain. Sample: CD4+ T cells from PBMCs. The receptor's source is a human donor with multiple sclerosis. The chain's CDR3 is CSVDPPDSYNEQFF. DNA of the CDR3: TGCAGCGTTGACCCTCCCGACTCCTACAATGAGCAGTTCTTC.